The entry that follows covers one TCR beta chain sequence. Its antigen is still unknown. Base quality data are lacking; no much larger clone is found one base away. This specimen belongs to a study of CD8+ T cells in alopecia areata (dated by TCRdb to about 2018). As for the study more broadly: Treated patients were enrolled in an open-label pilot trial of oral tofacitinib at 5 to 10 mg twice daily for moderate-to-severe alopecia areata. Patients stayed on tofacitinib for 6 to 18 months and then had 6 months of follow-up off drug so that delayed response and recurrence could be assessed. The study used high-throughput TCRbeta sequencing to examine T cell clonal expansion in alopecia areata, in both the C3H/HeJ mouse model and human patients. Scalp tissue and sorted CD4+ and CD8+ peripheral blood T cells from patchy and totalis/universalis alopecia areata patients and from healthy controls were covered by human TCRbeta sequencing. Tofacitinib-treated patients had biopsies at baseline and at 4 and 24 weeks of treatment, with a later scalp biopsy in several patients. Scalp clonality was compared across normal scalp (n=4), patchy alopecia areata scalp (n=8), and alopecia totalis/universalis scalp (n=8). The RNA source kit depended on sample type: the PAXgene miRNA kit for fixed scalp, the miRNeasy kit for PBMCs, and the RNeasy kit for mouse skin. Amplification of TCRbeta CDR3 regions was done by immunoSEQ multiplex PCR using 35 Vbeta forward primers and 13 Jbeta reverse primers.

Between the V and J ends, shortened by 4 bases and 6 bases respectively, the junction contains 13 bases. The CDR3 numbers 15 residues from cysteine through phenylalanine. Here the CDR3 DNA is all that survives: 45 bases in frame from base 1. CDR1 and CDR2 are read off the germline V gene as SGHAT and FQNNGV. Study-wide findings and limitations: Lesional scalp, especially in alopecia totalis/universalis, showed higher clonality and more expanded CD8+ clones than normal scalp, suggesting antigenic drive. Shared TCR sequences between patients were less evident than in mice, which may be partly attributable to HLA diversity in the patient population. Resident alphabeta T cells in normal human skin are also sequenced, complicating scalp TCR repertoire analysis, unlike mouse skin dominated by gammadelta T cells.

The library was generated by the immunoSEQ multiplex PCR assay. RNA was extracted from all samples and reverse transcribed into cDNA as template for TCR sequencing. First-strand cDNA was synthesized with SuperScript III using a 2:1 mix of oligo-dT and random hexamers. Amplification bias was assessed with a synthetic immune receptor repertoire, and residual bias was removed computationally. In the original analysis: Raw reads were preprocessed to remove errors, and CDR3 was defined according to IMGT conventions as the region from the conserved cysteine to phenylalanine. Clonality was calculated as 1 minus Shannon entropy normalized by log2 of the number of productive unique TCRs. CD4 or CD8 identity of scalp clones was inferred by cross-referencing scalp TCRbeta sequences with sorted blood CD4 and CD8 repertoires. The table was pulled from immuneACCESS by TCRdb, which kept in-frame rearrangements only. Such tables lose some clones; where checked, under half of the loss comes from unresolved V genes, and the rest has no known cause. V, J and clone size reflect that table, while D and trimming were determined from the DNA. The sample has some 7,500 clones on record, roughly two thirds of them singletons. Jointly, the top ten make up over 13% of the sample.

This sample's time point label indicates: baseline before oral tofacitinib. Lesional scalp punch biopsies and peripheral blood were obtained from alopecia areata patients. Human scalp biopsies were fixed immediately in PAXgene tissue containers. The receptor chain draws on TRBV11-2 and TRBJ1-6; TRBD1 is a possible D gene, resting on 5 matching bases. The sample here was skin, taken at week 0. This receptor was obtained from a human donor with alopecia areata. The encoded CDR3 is CASSYGVGANSPLHF. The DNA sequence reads TGTGCCAGCAGCTACGGGGTCGGGGCTAATTCACCCCTCCACTTT. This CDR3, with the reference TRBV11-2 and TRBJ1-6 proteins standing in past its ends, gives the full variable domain EAGVAQSPRYKIIEKRQSVAFWCNPISGHATLYWYQQILGQGPKLLIQFQNNGVVDDSQLPKDRFSAERLKGVDSTLKIQPAKLEDSAVYLCASSYGVGANSPLHFGNGTRLTVT.